The 7 T cell receptor beta chains in this list originate from one sample, sequenced in a study of glioma-infiltrating T cells. TCR alpha and beta CDR3 regions were amplified from RNA using iRepertoire nested multiplex PCR. TCRdb reanalysed the multiplex PCR reads using MiXCR and keeps one entry per CDR3 protein. The table lists around 390,000 distinct CDR3 sequences, roughly 41% of them singletons. Sequencing was carried out using glioma tissue, nonneoplastic brain tissue, or PBMCs (not recorded which). The receptors stem from a human donor with low-grade glioma or glioblastoma, undergoing nonglioma brain surgery, or in good health (not recorded which).

The chain recombines TRBV27 with TRBJ2-4; TRBD1 might be the D (6 bases). This CDR3 spans 16 amino acids. V lost 6 bases to trimming and J lost 3 bases, with 18 bases between them. The V gene's germline CDR1 is MNHEY and CDR2 SMNVEV (reference sequence). The CDR3 spells CASRQDPGVGKNIQYF. DNA of the CDR3: TGTGCCAGCAGGCAAGACCCAGGGGTAGGCAAAAACATTCAGTACTTC.

The chain has TRBV20-1 and TRBJ1-5, with a tentative D call TRBD1 (5 bases). Trimming took 5 bases from V and 0 from J, leaving 17 bases between them. The CDR3 has 16 residues. Germline loops: CDR1 DFQATT, CDR2 SNEGSKA (reference sequence). The CDR3, as DNA: TGCAGTGCTCGGCAGAATCAGGGTTTTAGCAATCAGCCCCAGCATTTT. It translates to CSARQNQGFSNQPQHF.

This clonotype was seen many times. The chain joins TRBV20-1 to TRBJ2-3; 11 nucleotides match TRBD2. Per germline, CDR1 DFQATT and CDR2 SNEGSKA (reference sequence). This CDR3 comprises 15 residues. V lost 1 base, J lost 7 bases, and 7 bases stayed unmatched. CDR3 sequence: CSARVTSGSLNTQYF. CDR3 nucleotide sequence: TGCAGTGCTAGAGTAACTAGCGGGAGTTTGAATACGCAGTATTTT.

There are many counts of this clonotype. The J gene is TRBJ1-5, the V gene TRBV27; D is unclear. The CDR3 is made up of 16 amino acids. The germline V gene has CDR1 MNHEY and CDR2 SMNVEV (reference sequence). Deletions cut 6 bases from V and 0 bases from J, with 15 bases between. The CDR3: CASRFSSAVSNQPQHF. CDR3 DNA sequence: TGTGCCAGCAGATTCTCATCGGCAGTTAGCAATCAGCCCCAGCATTTT.

With respect to this clonotype: A much larger clone lies one base from this, so it may be a read error. The V and J genes are TRBV20-1 and TRBJ1-5, with D uncertain. CDR1 and CDR2 (germline): DFQATT, SNEGSKA (reference sequence). This CDR3 has 11 amino acids. Trimming left V 3 bases short and J 5 bases short, with 5 bases between. The CDR3 DNA reads as TGCAGTGCTAGGGGAGATCAGCCCCAGCATTTT. Amino acids: CSARGDQPQHF.

The sample holds a few counts of this clonotype. J is TRBJ2-3 and V is TRBV28, with 7 positions matching TRBD2. The CDR3 runs to 14 residues. With 2 bases clipped from V and 5 bases from J, the junction kept 4 bases outside the gene matches. Germline CDR1 MDHEN, CDR2 SYDVKM. The CDR3 DNA sequence: TGTGCCAGCAGTTTAGCGGGAGTAGGAGATACGCAGTATTTT. The encoded protein is CASSLAGVGDTQYF.

This chain joins TRBV2 and TRBJ1-1; no definite D call. This CDR3 has 13 amino acids. Germline-derived CDR1 and CDR2 are SNHLY and FYNNEI. The V and J ends lost 8 bases and 1 base respectively, with 11 bases between them. The CDR3 region has the DNA TGTGCCAGCGGAGGGAGGCGGAACACTGAAGCTTTCTTT. Its translation: CASGGRRNTEAFF.